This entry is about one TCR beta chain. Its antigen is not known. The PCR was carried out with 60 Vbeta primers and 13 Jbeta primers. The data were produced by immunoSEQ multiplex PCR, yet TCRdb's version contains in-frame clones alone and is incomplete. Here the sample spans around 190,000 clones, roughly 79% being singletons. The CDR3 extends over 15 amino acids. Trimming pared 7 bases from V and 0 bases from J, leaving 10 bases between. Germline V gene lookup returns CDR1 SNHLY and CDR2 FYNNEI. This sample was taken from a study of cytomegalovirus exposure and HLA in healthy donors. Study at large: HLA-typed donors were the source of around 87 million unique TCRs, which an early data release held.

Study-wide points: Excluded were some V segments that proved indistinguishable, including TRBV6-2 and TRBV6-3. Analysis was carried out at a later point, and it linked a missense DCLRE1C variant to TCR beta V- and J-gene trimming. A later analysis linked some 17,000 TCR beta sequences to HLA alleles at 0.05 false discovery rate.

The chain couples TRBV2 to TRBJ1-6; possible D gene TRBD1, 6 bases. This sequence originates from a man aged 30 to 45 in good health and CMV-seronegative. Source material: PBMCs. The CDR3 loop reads CASTPDSSYNSPLHF. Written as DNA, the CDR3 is TGTGCCAGCACCCCGGACAGCTCCTATAATTCACCCCTCCACTTT.